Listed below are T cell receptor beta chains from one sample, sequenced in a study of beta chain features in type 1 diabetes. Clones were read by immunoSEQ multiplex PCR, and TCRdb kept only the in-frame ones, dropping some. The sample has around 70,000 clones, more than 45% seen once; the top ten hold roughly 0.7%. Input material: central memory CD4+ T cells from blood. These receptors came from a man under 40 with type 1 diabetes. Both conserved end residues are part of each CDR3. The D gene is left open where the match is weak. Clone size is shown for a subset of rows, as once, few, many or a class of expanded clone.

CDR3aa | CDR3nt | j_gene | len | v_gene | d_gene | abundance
CASSTRDRGLSYEQYF | TGTGCCAGCAGCACCCGGGACAGGGGCCTATCCTACGAGCAGTACTTC | TRBJ2-7 | 16 | TRBV6-6 | TRBD1 | few
CASSSGFPGGEQYF | TGTGCCAGCAGCTCGGGATTTCCGGGTGGGGAGCAGTACTTC | TRBJ2-7 | 14 | TRBV7-6 | - | -
CASSRTGGDNYGYTF | TGTGCCAGCAGCCGGACAGGGGGCGATAACTATGGCTACACCTTC | TRBJ1-2 | 15 | TRBV6-1 | TRBD1 | -
CASSRPRGGNTDTQYF | TGTGCCAGCAGCCGACCACGGGGGGGGAACACAGATACGCAGTATTTT | TRBJ2-3 | 16 | TRBV7-9 | TRBD2 | few
CASRAEFMNTEAFF | TGTGCCAGCAGAGCGGAGTTCATGAACACTGAAGCTTTCTTT | TRBJ1-1 | 14 | TRBV6-1 | - | -
CASRDGSHTQYF | TGTGCCAGCAGAGATGGGAGTCACACGCAGTATTTT | TRBJ2-3 | 12 | TRBV6-5 | - | -
CASTDRPGRETQYF | TGTGCCAGTACGGACAGACCCGGGCGGGAGACCCAGTACTTC | TRBJ2-5 | 14 | TRBV19 | - | -
CASSWGGETQYF | TGTGCCAGCAGTTGGGGGGGAGAGACCCAGTACTTC | TRBJ2-5 | 12 | TRBV6-6 | TRBD2 | few
CASNRGEGQPQHF | TGTGCCAGCAATCGGGGGGAAGGTCAGCCCCAGCATTTT | TRBJ1-5 | 13 | TRBV5-6 | - | few
CAISEGGRGLPDTQYF | TGTGCCATCAGTGAGGGGGGCAGGGGGCTTCCAGATACGCAGTATTTT | TRBJ2-3 | 16 | TRBV10-3 | TRBD1 | -